The source of this T cell receptor beta chain is a study of shared clonotypes between healthy human individuals. Study-level points and caveats: Clonotype sharing among donors likely depends on sequencing depth.

Of note for this clone: Its antigen remains unidentified.

Genomic DNA per cell subset filled all wells of several immunoSEQ plates. Original processing notes: ImmunoSEQ supplied junction-only sequences lacking quality scores, so filtering was different. Only in-frame clones appear in the TCRdb table, and some are missing; sequencing was by immunoSEQ multiplex PCR. V, J and clone size are taken as reported in that table, and D and trimming were inferred from the DNA itself. The repertoire holds some 500,000 clones, with approximately 79% as singletons. This CDR3 contains 14 residues. CDR1 is SNHLY, CDR2 FYNNEI, per germline. The ends were cut back, 6 bases at V and 4 bases at J, with 15 bases in the middle. Healthy adults negative for HIV, lacking recent acute infections or vaccinations, served as donors.

The rearrangement uses TRBV2 and TRBJ2-5, with D possibly TRBD2 on 5 matching bases. This TCR came from a woman between 35 and 50 years old in good health. Some clones in this sample may be carry-over from other donors' samples. The specimen sequenced was PBMCs. The DNA for the CDR3 is TGTGCCAGCAGGGATGAGGGCTCAGGAGAGACCCAGTACTTC. It translates to CASRDEGSGETQYF.